The next 30 T cell receptor beta chains were all read from a single sample in a study of blood T cell repertoires in COVID-19. Generated by immunoSEQ multiplex PCR, the TCRdb table keeps only in-frame clones and is missing some. The table shows 14,000 or so clones, with roughly 89% occurring only once. Sequences were obtained from peripheral blood. These receptor sequences come from a human donor with active COVID-19. The donor label of this sample is uncertain.

The chain joins TRBV5-1 to TRBJ2-7; D may be TRBD2 (5 bases). CDR1 and CDR2 (germline): SGHRS, YFSETQ. The CDR3 has 13 residues. The V end was cut by 4 bases, the J end by 7 bases, with 15 bases between. In DNA, the CDR3 is TGCGCCAGCAGCCACCAAGGAGGCATAGAGCAGTACTTC. Its translation is CASSHQGGIEQYF.

The chain carries TRBV11-3 and TRBJ1-6, with D tentatively TRBD1 (5 bases). The V gene lost 4 bases and the J gene lost 6 bases, with 7 bases spanning the gap. CDR1 is SGHNT and CDR2 is YENEEA in the germline V gene. The CDR3 spans 13 residues. The CDR3 reads CASSSDSNSPLHF. CDR3 bases: TGTGCCAGCAGCTCAGACAGTAATTCACCCCTCCACTTT.

The CDR3 DNA is TGCGCCAGCAGCCAAGATTCCCTAGTGGGACAGGGCCGAAATGAGCAGTTCTTC. This sequence encodes CASSQDSLVGQGRNEQFF. The chain uses TRBV4-1 and TRBJ2-1; 9 positions agree with TRBD1. Per germline, CDR1 MGHRA and CDR2 YSYEKL. This CDR3 is 18 amino acids long. Trimming removed 0 bases from V and 7 bases from J; junction bases left unmatched: 13.

V usage is TRBV6-2 or TRBV6-3 and J usage is TRBJ1-5; TRBD1 aligns across 10 bases. CDR3 length: 16 amino acids. Germline-derived CDR1 and CDR2 are MNHEY and SVGEGT. V lost 0 bases to trimming and J lost 8 bases; unmatched junction nucleotides: 7. DNA of the CDR3: TGTGCCAGCAGTTACTCGAGGGACAGGGGAATTAAGCCCCAGCATTTT. It specifies CASSYSRDRGIKPQHF.

This sequence joins TRBV6-5 and TRBJ2-2; 7 nucleotides agree with TRBD2. Germline V gene data show CDR1 as MNHEY and CDR2 as SVGAGI. The CDR3 spans 14 residues. After removal of 0 bases from V and 7 bases from J, the junction contained 2 bases not matched to a gene. This CDR3 reads CASSYSGGSGELFF. As DNA, the CDR3 is TGTGCCAGCAGTTACTCGGGAGGGAGCGGGGAGCTGTTTTTT.

This chain links TRBV5-8 with TRBJ2-7; D is unresolved. Deletions cut 4 bases from V and 2 bases from J, with 16 bases between. CDR3 size: 15 residues. CDR1 SGHTS and CDR2 YDEGEE come from the germline V gene. This CDR3 reads CASSVSGSYPYEQYF. CDR3 in DNA: TGTGCCAGCAGCGTCTCGGGTTCATATCCCTACGAGCAGTACTTC.

The genes are TRBV25-1 and TRBJ2-7; 8 bases align to TRBD1. This CDR3 is built from 13 residues. V shed 3 bases and J 6 bases; nucleotides not matched to a gene: 4. Germline lookup yields CDR1 MGHDK and CDR2 SYGVNS. The CDR3 bases are TGTGCCAGCAGTGATCGGACAGGGAGCGAGCAGTACTTC. As protein: CASSDRTGSEQYF.

V gene TRBV9 combines with J gene TRBJ2-5, with 10 bases that match TRBD1. The CDR3 consists of 17 residues. In germline, CDR1 is SGDLS, CDR2 YYNGEE. V gave up 4 bases and J gave up 5 bases; unmatched junction bases: 14. The CDR3 region has the DNA TGTGCCAGCAGCCACACAGCCGGGACAGGGGTTTTGGAGACCCAGTACTTC. Amino acids: CASSHTAGTGVLETQYF.

The chain has TRBV29-1 and TRBJ2-5; a weak D match, TRBD2 (5 bases). This CDR3 region has 13 residues. The germline gives CDR1 SQVTM, CDR2 ANQGSEA. Trimming took 7 bases from V and 5 from J, leaving 17 bases between them. The CDR3 reads CSAGAAPGETQYF. CDR3 in DNA: TGCAGCGCCGGAGCGGCACCTGGGGAGACCCAGTACTTC.

The chain combines TRBV9 with TRBJ2-7, with D possibly matching TRBD1 (6 bases). CDR3 size: 12 residues. With 3 bases removed from V and 6 bases from J, the gap between germline ends came to 10 bases. Per germline, CDR1 SGDLS and CDR2 YYNGEE. This CDR3 reads CASSGTEGEQYF. In DNA form, the CDR3 reads TGTGCCAGCAGCGGGACAGAAGGCGAGCAGTACTTC.

This sequence joins TRBV4-1 and TRBJ2-1, with 8 bases fitting TRBD2. The CDR3 runs 16 residues. Losses at the gene ends were 0 bases for V and 9 bases for J; bases not matched to a gene: 10. Germline-derived CDR1 and CDR2 are MGHRA and YSYEKL. In DNA form, the CDR3 reads TGCGCCAGCAGCCAAGATGGGGGTAGCGGGGTCACTGAGCAGTTCTTC. Amino acid sequence: CASSQDGGSGVTEQFF.

The genes are TRBV9 and TRBJ2-7, with D tentatively TRBD2 (5 bases). Trimming took 0 bases from V and 3 from J, leaving 13 bases between them. The germline V gene encodes CDR1 SGDLS and CDR2 YYNGEE. The CDR3 consists of 15 residues. In DNA, the CDR3 is TGTGCCAGCAGCGTAGGGTTTAGTGGAGGCTACGAGCAGTACTTC. Its protein product is CASSVGFSGGYEQYF.

This chain uses TRBV30 with TRBJ1-1; D might be TRBD1 (5 bases). The V gene lost 4 bases and the J gene lost 9 bases, with 12 bases spanning the gap. The germline CDR1 and CDR2 sequences are GTSNPN and SVGIG (reference sequence). The CDR3 is 11 amino acids. The CDR3 coding sequence is TGTGCCTGGACGACAGTGGTCAAAGCTTTCTTT. As protein: CAWTTVVKAFF.

The rearrangement links TRBV5-1 to TRBJ2-1, with TRBD2 identical over 14 bases. Germline V gives CDR1 SGHRS, CDR2 YFSETQ. After removal of 3 bases from V and 9 bases from J, the junction contained 14 bases not matched to a gene. There are 18 residues in the CDR3. The CDR3 here is CASSSYGTSGGIWGEQFF. The DNA for the CDR3 is TGCGCCAGCAGCTCTTATGGGACTAGCGGGGGAATATGGGGTGAGCAGTTCTTC.

The sample holds a few counts of this clone. The chain employs TRBV12-3 or TRBV12-4 and TRBJ2-7; the D gene is possibly TRBD1 (5 bases). This CDR3 has 12 amino acids. Trimming left V 6 bases short and J 5 bases short, with 11 bases between. CDR3 bases: TGTGCCAGCAGGCAGGGTTCGAACGAGCAGTACTTC. Its translation is CASRQGSNEQYF.

The rearrangement links TRBV20-1 to TRBJ1-1; D gene uncertain. The CDR3 has 13 residues. Trimming took 3 bases from V and 8 from J, leaving 16 bases between them. Germline CDR1 reads DFQATT; CDR2 reads SNEGSKA (reference sequence). CDR3 DNA: TGCAGTGCTAGTGCCCAGTGGGCAAGAGAAGCTTTCTTT. This translates into CSASAQWAREAFF.

The rearrangement joins TRBV5-4 to TRBJ1-2, with 7 nucleotides matching TRBD1. In germline, CDR1 is SGHNT, CDR2 YYREEE (reference sequence). The V segment lost 0 bases and the J segment 5 bases; nucleotides outside the gene matches: 4. CDR3 length: 14 residues. The DNA of the CDR3 is TGTGCCAGCAGCTTGGAGGGGGCTTCGTATGGCTACACCTTC. Translating gives CASSLEGASYGYTF.

The chain combines TRBV15 with TRBJ1-5; no clear D. The CDR3 has 16 amino acids. Germline loops: CDR1 LNHNV, CDR2 YYDKDF (reference sequence). V was shortened by 2 bases and J by 1 base, with 12 bases between the two germline ends. CDR3 protein: CATSRPGFWSNQPQHF. The CDR3 DNA is TGTGCCACCAGCAGACCAGGATTCTGGAGCAATCAGCCCCAGCATTTT.

The chain combines TRBV5-1 with TRBJ2-1; a weak D match, TRBD2 (6 bases). Germline CDR1 SGHRS, CDR2 YFSETQ. The CDR3 contains 16 residues. V was cut by 4 bases and J by 0 bases, with 14 bases left in between. The CDR3 here is CASSPRGGISYNEQFF. The CDR3 DNA sequence: TGCGCCAGCAGCCCGCGAGGCGGGATCTCCTACAATGAGCAGTTCTTC.

This chain joins TRBV21-1 and TRBJ1-2; the table's D gene call, TRBD1, was not cross checked with the DNA. TRBV21-1 corresponds to a pseudogene. The CDR3 is 15 residues long. CDR3 in DNA: TGTGCCAGCATCTTCAGGACAGGGAGTCCTGATGGCTACACCTTC. Translated, it gives CASIFRTGSPDGYTF.

Worth noting for this clone: The same CDR3 is also encoded by other DNA sequences in this sample. The chain uses TRBV20-1 and TRBJ2-7; D possibly corresponds to TRBD1 (5 bases). V shed 6 bases and J shed 4 bases, with 10 bases lying between them. The germline V gene has CDR1 DFQATT and CDR2 SNEGSKA (reference sequence). The CDR3 runs to 11 residues. The CDR3 region is CSAQTDYEQYF. In DNA, the CDR3 is TGCAGTGCCCAGACAGATTACGAGCAGTACTTC.

The rearrangement joins TRBV3-1 (or the pseudogene TRBV3-2) to TRBJ1-1; D unclear. The CDR3 runs to 12 residues. CDR1 and CDR2 from the germline V gene are LGHDT and YNNKEL (reference sequence). V gave up 4 bases and J gave up 9 bases, with 12 bases separating them. The CDR3 region is CASSPRGRQAFF. CDR3 nucleotides: TGTGCCAGCAGCCCCCGTGGGCGTCAAGCTTTCTTT.

V and J are TRBV2 and TRBJ1-2; 7 bases are a match to TRBD1. CDR1 and CDR2 (germline): SNHLY, FYNNEI. The CDR3 totals 14 residues. Trimming cost V 5 bases and J 6 bases; bases outside gene matches: 9. The CDR3 region is CASSNYEGADGYTF. The CDR3 region has the DNA TGTGCCAGCAGTAATTATGAGGGGGCTGATGGCTACACCTTC.

V is TRBV7-9 and J is TRBJ1-1, with 7 bases fitting TRBD1. Germline-derived CDR1 and CDR2 are SEHNR and FQNEAQ (reference sequence). J lost 2 bases, V lost 1 base, and 4 bases had no gene match. The CDR3 has 15 amino acids. The DNA for the CDR3 is TGTGCCAGCAGCTTAGGTGGGACAGTTAACACTGAAGCTTTCTTT. Amino acid sequence: CASSLGGTVNTEAFF.

V and J are TRBV30 and TRBJ2-3, with D possibly TRBD1 on 6 matching bases. This CDR3 has 15 amino acids. Germline V gives CDR1 GTSNPN, CDR2 SVGIG (reference sequence). Trimming removed 1 base from V and 4 bases from J, with 15 bases in between. CDR3 amino acids: CAWSAPGHSSDTQYF. CDR3 nucleotide sequence: TGTGCCTGGAGTGCCCCGGGACACTCATCAGATACGCAGTATTTT.

This clone was seen once. The chain is built from TRBV23-1 and TRBJ2-7, with D perhaps matching TRBD1 (5 bases). TRBV23-1 is known as an ORF, though its function is uncertain. The CDR3 has 14 residues. V lost 6 bases, J lost 7 bases, and 19 bases lay in between. The CDR3 region is CASSRLRGNSEQYF. As DNA, the CDR3 is TGCGCCAGCAGCCGGTTAAGGGGAAACTCGGAGCAGTACTTC.

For this clone: One junction end disagrees with the germline gene, perhaps due to a read error. The sample holds other DNA sequences that translate to the same CDR3. The chain links TRBV28 to TRBJ2-2; TRBD2 matches at 14 bases. The CDR3 runs to 17 residues. Germline lookup yields CDR1 MDHEN and CDR2 SYDVKM. CDR3 sequence reads: CASSLWRLAGGPGELFF. The CDR3 nucleotides are TGCGCCAGCAGTTTATGGAGACTAGCGGGAGGGCCCGGGGAGCTGTTTTTT. Complete variable domain (other parts from reference TRBV28 and TRBJ2-2): DVKVTQSSRYLVKRTGEKVFLECVQDMDHENMFWYRQDPGLGLRLIYFSYDVKMKEKGDIPEGYSVSREKKERFSLILESASTNQTSMYLCASSLWRLAGGPGELFFGEGSRLTVL.

The chain has TRBV29-1 and TRBJ1-1; D not certain. The CDR3 is made up of 13 amino acids. Trimming removed 7 bases from V and 2 bases from J, with 14 bases in between. Germline assignment: CDR1 SQVTM and CDR2 ANQGSEA. The CDR3 DNA reads TGCAGCGCTACTCCGGGGTTCAACACTGAAGCTTTCTTT. Translating gives CSATPGFNTEAFF. Filled out from reference TRBV29-1 and TRBJ1-1, the complete variable domain reads SAVISQKPSRDICQRGTSLTIQCQVDSQVTMMFWYRQQPGQSLTLIATANQGSEATYESGFVIDKFPISRPNLTFSTLTVSNMSPEDSSIYLCSATPGFNTEAFFGQGTRLTVV.

The rearrangement joins TRBV27 to TRBJ2-1; tentatively, D is TRBD2 (5 bases). CDR1 MNHEY and CDR2 SMNVEV come from the germline V gene (reference sequence). The CDR3 has 16 amino acids. V dropped 5 bases and J dropped 0 bases, with 14 bases sitting between them. The CDR3, as DNA: TGTGCCAGCAGTACTCTTTCGGGGAGCTCCTACAATGAGCAGTTCTTC. Encoded protein: CASSTLSGSSYNEQFF.

The rearrangement links TRBV3-1 (or the pseudogene TRBV3-2) to TRBJ1-1; D not resolved. From germline, CDR1 is LGHDT and CDR2 YNNKEL (reference sequence). This CDR3 is 16 amino acids long. The V end lost 1 base, the J end lost 1 base, and 13 bases lay between the germline ends. The CDR3 is CASSQVIGVANTEAFF. The CDR3 DNA reads TGTGCCAGCAGCCAAGTTATCGGGGTGGCGAACACTGAAGCTTTCTTT.